This is a list of T cell receptor beta chains from one sample in a study of vaccination and CD4 T cells after COVID-19. For these receptors, no antigen is known. TCRdb fed the PCR reads into MiXCR, producing one record per CDR3 protein. The repertoire holds roughly 13,000 distinct CDR3 sequences, with approximately 65% as singletons. Sequenced input: CD4+ T cells from blood, cultured in vitro. Receptors were obtained from a human donor who had recovered from COVID-19. Both conserved end residues are part of each CDR3. A D gene is named only where the DNA matches it firmly. The size field is filled for only some rows; it gives once, few, many or a size class.

length,D,V,size,J,DNA,CDR3
16,-,TRBV6-1,few,TRBJ2-3,TGTGCCAGCAGCCGGGAGCAGAAGGCGAGGGCAGATACGCAGTATTTT,CASSREQKARADTQYF
12,-,TRBV7-9,few,TRBJ2-5,TGTGCCAGCAGCTGGGCTAGGGAGACCCAGTACTTC,CASSWARETQYF
15,-,TRBV7-2,-,TRBJ1-2,TGTGCCAGCAGCTTATCCTTTGAGTTTTGGTCTGGCTACACCTTC,CASSLSFEFWSGYTF
16,TRBD1,TRBV2,-,TRBJ1-5,TGTGCCAGCAGATTCGGCAGGGGGCCAAGCAATCAGCCCCAGCATTTT,CASRFGRGPSNQPQHF
14,-,TRBV30,few,TRBJ1-1,TGTGCCTGGAGCCCCGGACTTCGGAACACTGAAGCTTTCTTT,CAWSPGLRNTEAFF
17,TRBD1,TRBV20-1,few,TRBJ2-4,TGCAGTGCTAGAGATCTCGGGACAGGGAGATCCAAAAACATTCAGTACTTC,CSARDLGTGRSKNIQYF
14,-,TRBV20-1,few,TRBJ1-5,TGCAGTGCTAGAATAGATCCGCCGGGAAAATCCCAGCATTTT,CSARIDPPGKSQHF
15,-,TRBV2,-,TRBJ2-5,TGTGCCAGCAGTCTCTTTTTGGCGGGATATGAGACCCAGTACTTC,CASSLFLAGYETQYF
15,TRBD1,TRBV7-3,-,TRBJ1-2,TGTGCCAGCAGCTGGGCTCCGGACAGGGATGGTGGCTACACCTTC,CASSWAPDRDGGYTF
14,-,TRBV6-2/TRBV6-3,-,TRBJ2-3,TGTGCCAGCGTAGGCACACTAGAAGGAGATACGCAGTATTTT,CASVGTLEGDTQYF
13,-,TRBV2,once,TRBJ2-7,TGTGCCAGCAGATCAGCGGGCCCCTACGAGCAGTACTTC,CASRSAGPYEQYF
16,-,TRBV6-5,-,TRBJ2-7,TGTGCCAGCAGTTACTCGATTAGGGCCCGAAGCTACGAGCAGTACTTC,CASSYSIRARSYEQYF
14,-,TRBV7-9,-,TRBJ1-3,TGTGCCAGCTCTCCGGGAGTCTCTGGAAACACCATATATTTT,CASSPGVSGNTIYF
15,-,TRBV20-1,few,TRBJ1-5,TGCAGTGCTAGAGTTCCCTATCGGGTGGATCAGCCCCAGCATTTT,CSARVPYRVDQPQHF
16,-,TRBV19,-,TRBJ2-3,TGTGCCAGTAGCGGTTTAGCAGGGCCTAGCACAGATACGCAGTATTTT,CASSGLAGPSTDTQYF
16,TRBD2,TRBV2,-,TRBJ2-3,TGTGCCAGCCTGTTACCAGGACTAGTAGGCACAGATACGCAGTATTTT,CASLLPGLVGTDTQYF
15,TRBD2,TRBV19,-,TRBJ2-3,TGTGCCAGTAGTATACGACTAGCGGGAGTAGATACGCAGTATTTT,CASSIRLAGVDTQYF
17,-,TRBV2,-,TRBJ1-5,TGTGCCAGCAGTGAAATATTCGGGGCTTATAGCAATCAGCCCCAGCATTTT,CASSEIFGAYSNQPQHF
14,-,TRBV6-2/TRBV6-3,few,TRBJ1-5,TGTGCCAGCAGTTACAGGGGTAGCAATCAGCCCCAGCATTTT,CASSYRGSNQPQHF
16,-,TRBV20-1,few,TRBJ1-4,TGCAGTGCTAGAGATTTGGGGGCTGCAACTAATGAAAAACTGTTTTTT,CSARDLGAATNEKLFF
13,-,TRBV28,-,TRBJ1-1,TGTGCCAGCAGTTTATGGCTGAACACTGAAGCTTTCTTT,CASSLWLNTEAFF
16,-,TRBV25-1,-,TRBJ1-2,TGTGCCAGCAGCGACCCCCGGACAGAGACCCACTATGGCTACACCTTC,CASSDPRTETHYGYTF
15,TRBD1,TRBV2,once,TRBJ2-7,TGTGCCAGCACCAGGACAGGGGATAGCTCCTACGAGCAGTACTTC,CASTRTGDSSYEQYF
12,-,TRBV6-4,-,TRBJ1-4,TGTGCCAGCAGTGACGAGAATTATAAACTGTTTTTT,CASSDENYKLFF
17,TRBD2,TRBV7-7,few,TRBJ2-3,TGTGCCAGCAGCTTGCACCTTGGCGGGAGGAGCACAGATACGCAGTATTTT,CASSLHLGGRSTDTQYF
14,TRBD1,TRBV25-1,few,TRBJ2-2,TGTGCCAGCAGTGAAAACAGGGGATCCGGGGAGCTGTTTTTT,CASSENRGSGELFF
14,-,TRBV7-7,-,TRBJ2-3,TGTGCTAGCAGCTTAGCCCCGGGGGCCGATACGCAGTATTTT,CASSLAPGADTQYF
18,TRBD2,TRBV10-2,-,TRBJ2-3,TGCGCCAGCAGAGCGGGAGCCGGTTGGGGGGCGAGGTTCGTTACGCAGTATTTT,CASRAGAGWGARFVTQYF
17,TRBD2,TRBV7-8,once,TRBJ2-2,TGTGCCAGCAGCACCCCCCAAGCGGGAGTGTACACCGGGGAGCTGTTTTTT,CASSTPQAGVYTGELFF
19,-,TRBV11-2,-,TRBJ2-4,TGTGCCAGCAGCTTACCGACTCGCGGTAAGGAATGGGCCAAAAACATTCAGTACTTC,CASSLPTRGKEWAKNIQYF
15,-,TRBV24-1,-,TRBJ2-7,TGTGCCACCAGTGACCCGGGACCGGGGGTAGGCGAGCAGTACTTC,CATSDPGPGVGEQYF
19,TRBD2,TRBV12-3/TRBV12-4,-,TRBJ2-1,TGTGCCAGCAGTTCCAACCCGGGACTAGCGGGAGGGCCGGTCGATGAGCAGTTCTTC,CASSSNPGLAGGPVDEQFF
16,TRBD2,TRBV20-1,-,TRBJ2-7,TGCAGTGCTGCGGTTTTTGCGGGAGGGTCATACTACGAGCAGTACTTC,CSAAVFAGGSYYEQYF
13,-,TRBV12-3/TRBV12-4,-,TRBJ2-5,TGTGCCAGCAGTGGGCGAGGAGGCGAGACCCAGTACTTC,CASSGRGGETQYF
14,-,TRBV20-1,-,TRBJ2-7,TGCAGTGCTAGCGATGAGCTCGGTGGCTACGAGCAGTACTTC,CSASDELGGYEQYF
14,-,TRBV2,-,TRBJ2-1,TGTGCCAGCAATATGTGGAGCTCCTACAATGAGCAGTTCTTC,CASNMWSSYNEQFF
13,-,TRBV20-1,-,TRBJ2-1,TGCAGTGCTAGAGCACCCACAGGCCCCGAGCAGTTCTTC,CSARAPTGPEQFF
16,TRBD2,TRBV7-6,-,TRBJ2-5,TGTGCCAGCAGCTTCCAGTTAGCGGGAGTGGGGGAGACCCAGTACTTC,CASSFQLAGVGETQYF
15,-,TRBV30,few,TRBJ2-1,TGTGCCTGGAGTCCCCCAGGGGGGGGTTTGGATGAGCAGTTCTTC,CAWSPPGGGLDEQFF
18,-,TRBV5-3,-,TRBJ2-7,TGTGCCAGAAGCTTGTGCCCTCCCCGGGACACCCAATCCTACGAGCAGTACTTC,CARSLCPPRDTQSYEQYF
12,TRBD1,TRBV6-1,-,TRBJ2-5,TGTGCCAGCTGGACAGGGTCCGAGACCCAGTACTTC,CASWTGSETQYF
13,TRBD1,TRBV12-3/TRBV12-4,-,TRBJ1-1,TGTGCCAGCGTGGACAGGCTGAACACTGAAGCTTTCTTT,CASVDRLNTEAFF
9,-,TRBV24-1,-,TRBJ2-1,TGTGCCACCAGTGGAAAGAGGTTCTTC,CATSGKRFF
17,-,TRBV6-5,few,TRBJ1-5,TGTGCCAGCAGTTATTTTGATGGGGGAGAGGGCAATCAGCCCCAGCATTTT,CASSYFDGGEGNQPQHF
15,TRBD2,TRBV2,-,TRBJ2-7,TGTGCCAGCAGTGAATCGATTAGCGGGGCCTACGAGCAGTACTTC,CASSESISGAYEQYF
15,TRBD2,TRBV24-1,-,TRBJ2-3,TGTGCCACCAGTGGGGGACGACTAGCGGTAGATACGCAGTATTTT,CATSGGRLAVDTQYF
14,TRBD2,TRBV12-3/TRBV12-4,-,TRBJ2-1,TGTGCCAGCAGTCGACTAGCGGGTATGAATGAGCAGTTCTTC,CASSRLAGMNEQFF
12,-,TRBV6-1,-,TRBJ2-1,TGTGCCAGCACAACTTCCTACAATGAGCAGTTCTTC,CASTTSYNEQFF
15,TRBD1,TRBV19,-,TRBJ1-5,TGTGCCAGTAACTCCGGGACAGGGGGCTATCAGCCCCAGCATTTT,CASNSGTGGYQPQHF
16,-,TRBV5-1,-,TRBJ2-2,TGCGCCAGCAGCTCTTCCCAAAATTGGGGAGGAGGGGAGCTGTTTTTT,CASSSSQNWGGGELFF
18,-,TRBV19,-,TRBJ2-6,TGTGCCAGTAGTCTCGGACTCTTCTTACGCTCTGGGGCCAACGTCCTGACTTTC,CASSLGLFLRSGANVLTF
14,-,TRBV6-5,-,TRBJ2-3,TGTGCCAGCAGTTACGACACCCGCACAGATACGCAGTATTTT,CASSYDTRTDTQYF
14,-,TRBV29-1,-,TRBJ1-2,TGCAGCGTTGAAAGGAGGGGCGGTGACTATGGCTACACCTTC,CSVERRGGDYGYTF
13,-,TRBV7-2,once,TRBJ1-1,TGTGCCAGCAGCATTCAGGTGAACACTGAAGCTTTCTTT,CASSIQVNTEAFF
13,-,TRBV6-2/TRBV6-3,-,TRBJ1-2,TGTGCCAGCAGTTACGACAGTAACTATGGCTACACCTTC,CASSYDSNYGYTF
15,TRBD1,TRBV10-3,few,TRBJ2-3,TGTGCCATCAGCGAGACGTCCACAGGGGCAGATACGCAGTATTTT,CAISETSTGADTQYF
14,-,TRBV24-1,-,TRBJ1-1,TGTGCCACCAGTGACTCGACACCTAACACTGAAGCTTTCTTT,CATSDSTPNTEAFF